This passage covers 13 T cell receptor beta chains from one sample sequenced in a study of tumor and adjacent non-tumor tissue in lung cancer. RNA was extracted from bulk tissue without any cell sorting. This non-tumor lung sample came from over 3 cm beyond the tumor edge. A modified ARM-PCR protocol with three rounds of nested PCR amplified TCRbeta. TCRdb passed the multiplex PCR reads through MiXCR, listing each CDR3 protein once. The sample has 98,000 or so distinct CDR3 sequences; less than 85% are singletons. The sequencing input was distant non-tumor lung tissue. Receptor source: a man in his 60s with small cell lung cancer.

Note on this clonotype: One junction end does not reproduce the germline sequence, and a read error may be involved. The chain has TRBV12-3 or TRBV12-4 and TRBJ1-2; TRBD1 aligns across 9 bases. This CDR3 has 13 residues. CDR3 sequence (DNA): TGTGCCAGCAGTTCCACAGGGGGCTATGACTACAACTTC. It is translated as CASSSTGGYDYNF.

Comments on this clonotype: Its ends do not fully match the called genes, so a read error is possible. The chain has TRBV11-2 and TRBJ1-1, with 8 bases aligning to TRBD1. This CDR3 has 15 amino acids. Germline values: CDR1 SGHAT, CDR2 FQNNGV. The CDR3 reads CVSSLATGGYTEAFF. DNA for the CDR3: TGTGTCAGCAGCTTAGCAACAGGGGGGTACACTGAAGCTTTCTTT.

This rearrangement joins TRBV4-1 to TRBJ2-7, with D maybe TRBD1 (5 bases). The CDR3 contains 13 residues. Trimming left V 6 bases short and J 9 bases short, with 18 bases between. The germline CDR1 and CDR2 sequences are MGHRA and YSYEKL. The chain's CDR3 is CASSLDRLYWQYF. The CDR3 nucleotides are TGCGCCAGCAGTTTAGACAGACTCTACTGGCAGTACTTC.

On this clonotype: One junction end does not reproduce the germline sequence, and a read error may be involved. J is TRBJ2-7 and V is TRBV20-1; a weak D match, TRBD1 (5 bases). Germline V gene sequence: CDR1 DFQATT, CDR2 SNEGSKA (reference sequence). The CDR3 is 11 amino acids. CDR3 in DNA: TGCGGTCCTTGGTGGGGCGACGAGCTGTACTTC. Protein sequence: CGPWWGDELYF.

As for this clonotype: The junction departs from germline at one end; a sequencing error may be responsible. The chain has TRBV5-4 and TRBJ2-7; the D gene is possibly TRBD1 (5 bases). The CDR3 sequence is 14 residues long. Germline V gene data show CDR1 as SGHNT and CDR2 as YYREEE (reference sequence). The CDR3 DNA reads as TGTGCCAGCAGCTGGGGCGGAAGCTCCTACGAGGAGTATTTC. Protein sequence: CASSWGGSSYEEYF.

This clonotype was counted only a few times. Since the CDR3 does not end with the conserved phenylalanine or tryptophan, this likely comes from a read error. This rearrangement joins TRBV29-1 to TRBJ2-6; possibly TRBD1 for D (5 bases). The CDR3 runs to 13 residues. The V gene's germline CDR1 is SQVTM and CDR2 ANQGSEA. CDR3 nucleotide sequence: TGCAGCGCCGACATCTCTGGGGCCAATGTCCTGACTCTC. This codes for CSADISGANVLTL.

The V and J genes are TRBV4-2 and TRBJ2-2, with no clear D. CDR3 length: 16 residues. The germline V gene has CDR1 LGHNA and CDR2 YNFKEQ. Trimming took off 9 bases at V and 2 bases at J, with 19 bases between the two ends. The CDR3 region has the DNA TGTGCCAGTAGTCAAGATCTGATGGTCAACACCGGGGAGCTGTTTTTT. Translated: CASSQDLMVNTGELFF.

This chain connects TRBV7-9 to TRBJ1-5; no clear D. The CDR3 has 13 residues. V was pared by 10 bases and J by 3 bases, with 13 bases between. Germline V lookup: CDR1 SEHNR, CDR2 FQNEAQ (reference sequence). CDR3 in amino acids: CAIQRRANQPQHF. The CDR3 nucleotides read TGTGCCATTCAAAGGAGGGCCAATCAGCCCCAGCATTTT.

In regard to this clonotype: A read error may account for a junction end that differs from germline. J is TRBJ2-7 and V is TRBV29-1; D possibly corresponds to TRBD1 (6 bases). In germline, CDR1 is SQVTM, CDR2 ANQGSEA. The CDR3 length is 12 residues. DNA for the CDR3: TGTAGCGCCCGGGACACATCCTACAAGCAGTACTTC. This codes for CSARDTSYKQYF.

This clonotype came up a few times. With a much larger clone just one base away, this may be a read error. The chain has TRBV12-3 or TRBV12-4 and TRBJ1-4; no definite D call. V was trimmed by 6 bases and J by 7 bases, leaving 18 bases between them. The CDR3 covers 15 residues. CDR3 DNA sequence: TGTGCCAGCAGAGCGAGGGCAGAATCGGGTGAAAAACTGTTTTTT. Protein: CASRARAESGEKLFF.

For this clonotype: The junction shows a germline mismatch at one end, possibly a read error. The chain employs TRBV11-2 and TRBJ2-2; possibly TRBD1 for D (8 bases). Germline V gene sequence: CDR1 SGHAT, CDR2 FQNNGV. The CDR3 runs to 15 residues. The DNA for the CDR3 is TGTGCCATCAGGGACAACAGGGGGGGCACCAGGGAGCTGTTATTT. Translation: CAIRDNRGGTRELLF.

The chain uses TRBV11-3 and TRBJ1-1; maybe TRBD1 (5 bases). The V and J ends lost 5 bases and 8 bases respectively, with 18 bases between them. The CDR3 covers 14 residues. Germline V gene data show CDR1 as SGHNT and CDR2 as YENEEA. The CDR3 nucleotides read TGTGCCAGCAGCCGTAGCAGGGAGAGCACCGAAGCTTTCTTT. Amino acids: CASSRSRESTEAFF.

This clonotype came up many times. The chain has TRBV7-8 and TRBJ1-2; D ambiguous. There are 15 residues in the CDR3. Between the trimmed V and J ends, which lost 0 bases and 7 bases, there was a span of 15 bases. The germline V gene has CDR1 SGHVS and CDR2 FQNEAQ. CDR3 in amino acids: CASSLAGIEDTGYTF. The CDR3 bases are TGTGCCAGCAGCTTAGCGGGGATTGAGGATACTGGCTACACCTTC.